The following is a T cell receptor beta chain sequence with its context. The data were obtained in a study of blood T cell repertoires in COVID-19. About the study: Samples taken during acute and convalescent COVID-19 were collected in the United States, Italy and Spain. The cDNA or gDNA used as material had been derived from T cells, B-cell-depleted T cells, or PBMCs.

This table comes from immunoSEQ multiplex PCR, and its TCRdb copy is limited to in-frame clones, with some not included. The sample contains 88,000 or so clones, approximately 89% of which appear only once. There are 11 residues in the CDR3. The V gene lost 8 bases and the J gene lost 2 bases, with 7 bases spanning the gap. CDR1 is LNHDA and CDR2 is SQIVND in the germline V gene (reference sequence). The sequenced material came from peripheral blood. The V and J genes are TRBV19 and TRBJ2-7; tentatively, D is TRBD1 (6 bases). The receptor was isolated from a man aged 50 or older with acute or convalescent COVID-19. The CDR3 sequence: CASGQTYEQYV. CDR3 nucleotide sequence: TGTGCCAGTGGACAGACCTACGAGCAGTACGTC.